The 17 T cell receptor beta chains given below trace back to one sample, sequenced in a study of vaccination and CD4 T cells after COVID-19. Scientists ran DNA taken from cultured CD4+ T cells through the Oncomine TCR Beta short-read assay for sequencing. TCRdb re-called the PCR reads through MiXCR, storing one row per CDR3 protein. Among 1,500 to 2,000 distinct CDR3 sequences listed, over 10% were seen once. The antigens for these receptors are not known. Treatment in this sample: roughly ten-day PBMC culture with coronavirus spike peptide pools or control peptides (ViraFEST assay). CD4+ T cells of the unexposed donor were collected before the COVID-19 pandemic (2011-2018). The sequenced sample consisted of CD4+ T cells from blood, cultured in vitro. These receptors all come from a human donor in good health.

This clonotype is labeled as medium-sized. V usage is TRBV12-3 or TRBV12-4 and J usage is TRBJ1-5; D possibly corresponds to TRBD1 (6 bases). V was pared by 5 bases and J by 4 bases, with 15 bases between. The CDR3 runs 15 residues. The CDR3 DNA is TGTGCCAGCAGTCCTACAGGGACGGGGAATCAGCCCCAGCATTTT. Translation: CASSPTGTGNQPQHF.

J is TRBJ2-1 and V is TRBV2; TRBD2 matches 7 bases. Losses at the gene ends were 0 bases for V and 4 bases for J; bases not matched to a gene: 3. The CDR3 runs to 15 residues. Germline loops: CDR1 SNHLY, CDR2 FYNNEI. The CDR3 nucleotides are TGTGCCAGCAGTGAAGCGGGAGGGCGATACAATGAGCAGTTCTTC. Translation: CASSEAGGRYNEQFF.

CDR3 residues: CASIRDPHYEQYF. CDR3 nucleotides: TGTGCCAGCATCAGGGACCCTCACTACGAGCAGTACTTC. V usage is TRBV5-5 and J usage is TRBJ2-7; D is perhaps TRBD1 or TRBD2 (5 bases each). This CDR3 has 13 amino acids. V was clipped by 6 bases and J by 3 bases, with 13 bases between them. Germline loops: CDR1 SGHKS, CDR2 YYEKEE (reference sequence). The full variable domain, in which reference TRBV5-5 and TRBJ2-7 provide the parts outside the CDR3, is DAGVTQSPTHLIKTRGQQVTLRCSPISGHKSVSWYQQVLGQGPQFIFQYYEKEERGRGNFPDRFSARQFPNYSSELNVNALLLGDSALYLCASIRDPHYEQYFGPGTRLTVT.

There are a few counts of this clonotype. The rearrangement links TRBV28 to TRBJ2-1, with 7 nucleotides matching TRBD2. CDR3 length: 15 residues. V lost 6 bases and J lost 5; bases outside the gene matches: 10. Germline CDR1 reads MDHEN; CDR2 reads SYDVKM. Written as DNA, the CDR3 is TGTGCCAGCAGCCCTCCCGGGACTATCGACAATGAGCAGTTCTTC. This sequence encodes CASSPPGTIDNEQFF.

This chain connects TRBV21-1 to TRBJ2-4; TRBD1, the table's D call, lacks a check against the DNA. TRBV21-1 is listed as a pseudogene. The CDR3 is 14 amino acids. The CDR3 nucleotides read TGTGCCATGAAGGACAAGGGAACCAAAAACATTCAGTACTTC. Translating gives CAMKDKGTKNIQYF.

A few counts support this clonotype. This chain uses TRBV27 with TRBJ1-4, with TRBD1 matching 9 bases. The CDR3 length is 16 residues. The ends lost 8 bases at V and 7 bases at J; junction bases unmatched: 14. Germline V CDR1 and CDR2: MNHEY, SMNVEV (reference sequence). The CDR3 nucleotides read TGTGCCAGCGGACCCGGGACAGGGACGCTGGGTGAAAAACTGTTTTTT. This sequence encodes CASGPGTGTLGEKLFF.

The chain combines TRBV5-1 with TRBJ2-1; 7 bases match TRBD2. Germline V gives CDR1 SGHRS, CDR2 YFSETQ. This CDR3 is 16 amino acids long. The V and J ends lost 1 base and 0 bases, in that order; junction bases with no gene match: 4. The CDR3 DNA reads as TGCGCCAGCAGCTTGAACGCGGGAGACTCCTACAATGAGCAGTTCTTC. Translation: CASSLNAGDSYNEQFF.

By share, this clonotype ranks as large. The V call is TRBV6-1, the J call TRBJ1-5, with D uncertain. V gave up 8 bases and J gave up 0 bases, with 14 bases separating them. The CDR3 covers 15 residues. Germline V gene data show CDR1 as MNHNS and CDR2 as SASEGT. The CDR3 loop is CASGSRIYSNQPQHF. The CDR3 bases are TGTGCCAGCGGCAGCCGGATTTATAGCAATCAGCCCCAGCATTTT.

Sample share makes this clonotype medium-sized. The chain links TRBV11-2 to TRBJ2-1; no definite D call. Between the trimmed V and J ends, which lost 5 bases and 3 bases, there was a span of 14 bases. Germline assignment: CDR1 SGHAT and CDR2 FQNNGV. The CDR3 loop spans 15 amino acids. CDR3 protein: CASSRVATNYNEQFF. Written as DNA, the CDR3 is TGTGCCAGCAGCAGGGTGGCCACAAACTACAATGAGCAGTTCTTC.

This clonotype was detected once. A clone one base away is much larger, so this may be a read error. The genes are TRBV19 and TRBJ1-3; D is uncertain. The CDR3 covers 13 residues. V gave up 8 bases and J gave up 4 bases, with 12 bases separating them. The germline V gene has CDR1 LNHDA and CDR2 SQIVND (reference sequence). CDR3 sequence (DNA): TGTGCCAGTTGTGGCGGTGGAGGAAACACCATATATTTT. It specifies CASCGGGGNTIYF.

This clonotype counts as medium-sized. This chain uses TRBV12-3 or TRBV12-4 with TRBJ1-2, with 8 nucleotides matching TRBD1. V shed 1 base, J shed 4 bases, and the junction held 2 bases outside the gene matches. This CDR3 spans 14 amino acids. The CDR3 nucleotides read TGTGCCAGCAGTTTAGGTGGGACAGGCTATGGCTACACCTTC. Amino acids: CASSLGGTGYGYTF.

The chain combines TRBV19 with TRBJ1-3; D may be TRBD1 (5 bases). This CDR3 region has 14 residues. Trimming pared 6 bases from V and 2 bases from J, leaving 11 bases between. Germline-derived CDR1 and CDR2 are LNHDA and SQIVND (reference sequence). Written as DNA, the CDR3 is TGTGCCAGTAGCCAGACAGCTACTGGAAACACCATATATTTT. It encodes CASSQTATGNTIYF.

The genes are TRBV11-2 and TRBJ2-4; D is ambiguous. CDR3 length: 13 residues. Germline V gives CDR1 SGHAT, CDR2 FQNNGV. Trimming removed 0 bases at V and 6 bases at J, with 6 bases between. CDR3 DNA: TGTGCCAGCAGCTTAGATCAAGGAAACATTCAGTACTTC. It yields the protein CASSLDQGNIQYF.

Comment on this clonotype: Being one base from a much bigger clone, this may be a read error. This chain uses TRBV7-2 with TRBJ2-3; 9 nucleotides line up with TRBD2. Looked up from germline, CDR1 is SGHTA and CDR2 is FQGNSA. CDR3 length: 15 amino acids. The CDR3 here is CVSSPSGVAGDTQYF. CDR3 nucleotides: TGTGTCAGCAGCCCTAGCGGGGTGGCAGGAGATACGCAGTATTTT.

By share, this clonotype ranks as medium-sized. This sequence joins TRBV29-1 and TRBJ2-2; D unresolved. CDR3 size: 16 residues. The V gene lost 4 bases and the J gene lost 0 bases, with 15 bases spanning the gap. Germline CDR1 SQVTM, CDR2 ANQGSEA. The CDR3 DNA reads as TGCAGCGTTGGGTCCGCAGGCAGCCCGAACACCGGGGAGCTGTTTTTT. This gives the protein CSVGSAGSPNTGELFF.

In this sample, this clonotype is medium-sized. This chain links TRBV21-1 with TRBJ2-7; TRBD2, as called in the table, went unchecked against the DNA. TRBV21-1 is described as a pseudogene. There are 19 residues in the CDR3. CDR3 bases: TGTGCCAGCAGCACCCGATCTAGCGGCCCCGCTTTAGGCTCCTACGAGCAGTACTTC. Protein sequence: CASSTRSSGPALGSYEQYF.

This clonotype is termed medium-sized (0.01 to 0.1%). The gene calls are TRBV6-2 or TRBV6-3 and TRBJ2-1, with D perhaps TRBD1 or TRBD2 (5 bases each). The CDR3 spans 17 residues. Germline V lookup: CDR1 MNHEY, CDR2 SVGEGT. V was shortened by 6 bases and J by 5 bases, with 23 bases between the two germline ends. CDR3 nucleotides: TGTGCCAGCAGGTCCCGGGGCCAACCAGGAAGCGACAATGAGCAGTTCTTC. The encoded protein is CASRSRGQPGSDNEQFF.